This TCR beta chain was identified in a study of blood T cell repertoires in COVID-19. Looking at the study overall: Acute-phase and convalescent COVID-19 samples originated in the United States, Italy and Spain. Nucleic acid was either cDNA or gDNA, and it came from T cells, B-cell-depleted T cells, or PBMCs.

As handled by the study authors: Counts of nucleated cells, estimated from reference gene primer amplification, were obtained. Only in-frame clones appear in the TCRdb table, and some are missing; sequencing was by immunoSEQ multiplex PCR. For V, J and clone size, that table is used; D and trimming come from the DNA. The sample records 390,000 or so clones, roughly 85% being singletons. The sequenced material came from peripheral blood. The clonotype was recovered from a woman younger than 45 with active or convalescent COVID-19.

The CDR3 reads CASSDRRDGQPQHF. CDR3 coding DNA: TGTGCCAGCAGTGATAGGAGGGATGGACAGCCCCAGCATTTT. The chain has TRBV25-1 and TRBJ1-5; D gene uncertain. The germline V gene encodes CDR1 MGHDK and CDR2 SYGVNS. The CDR3 consists of 14 residues. V lost 3 bases and J lost 7, with 13 bases in between.